The entry below describes one TCR beta chain. The sample belongs to a study of technical replicates of blood from a handful of donors. With 0 bases removed from V and 3 bases from J, the gap between germline ends came to 16 bases. The CDR3 consists of 17 residues. Germline V gene lookup returns CDR1 SGHDT and CDR2 YYEEEE. The repertoire was sequenced with immunoSEQ multiplex PCR; TCRdb's copy has only in-frame clones and lacks some. The data show 60,000 to 90,000 clones, about 95% seen once. The genes are TRBV5-6 and TRBJ1-3, with D unresolved. This sequence was found in a human donor in good health. The sample comprised T cells isolated from PBMCs. Here the CDR3 reads CASSLVAGDQYGNTIYF. The CDR3 DNA reads TGTGCCAGCAGCTTGGTCGCCGGAGATCAGTATGGAAACACCATATATTTT. The whole variable domain, filled in from reference TRBV5-6 and TRBJ1-3, reads DAGVTQSPTHLIKTRGQQVTLRCSPKSGHDTVSWYQQALGQGPQFIFQYYEEEERQRGNFPDRFSGHQFPNYSSELNVNALLLGDSALYLCASSLVAGDQYGNTIYFGEGSWLTVV.